The 25 T cell receptor beta chains given below trace back to one sample, sequenced in a study of T cell responses to AZD1222 COVID-19 vaccine. Clones were sequenced by immunoSEQ multiplex PCR, and TCRdb holds only the in-frame ones, with some missing. The sample lists about 140,000 clones; 70% to 90% were seen once. The sequencing here drew on peripheral blood, taken on day 0 of AZD1222 vaccination. The receptors stem from an adult in good health.

This chain connects TRBV29-1 to TRBJ1-3, with 7 bases aligning to TRBD1. The CDR3 runs 13 residues. Germline lookup yields CDR1 SQVTM and CDR2 ANQGSEA. The V gene end was trimmed by 5 bases and the J gene end by 1 base; junction bases not matched to a gene: 2. The CDR3 DNA is TGCAGCGTTACAGGGGAGTCTGGAAACACCATATATTTT. It is translated as CSVTGESGNTIYF. Looking up the rest from reference TRBV29-1 and TRBJ1-3 gives the full variable domain: SAVISQKPSRDICQRGTSLTIQCQVDSQVTMMFWYRQQPGQSLTLIATANQGSEATYESGFVIDKFPISRPNLTFSTLTVSNMSPEDSSIYLCSVTGESGNTIYFGEGSWLTVV.

J is TRBJ2-7 and V is TRBV7-2; 7 bases match TRBD2. Germline trimming cut 5 bases from V and 5 bases from J; bases unmatched to any gene: 3. The V gene's germline CDR1 is SGHTA and CDR2 FQGNSA. This CDR3 spans 12 amino acids. The CDR3 sequence is CASSRRGDEQYF. CDR3 nucleotide sequence: TGTGCCAGCAGCCGACGGGGGGACGAGCAGTACTTC. Supplemented by reference TRBV7-2 and TRBJ2-7, the full variable domain reads GAGVSQSPSNKVTEKGKDVELRCDPISGHTALYWYRQSLGQGLEFLIYFQGNSAPDKSGLPSDRFSAERTGGSVSTLTIQRTQQEDSAVYLCASSRRGDEQYFGPGTRLTVT.

This clone showed up just once. The chain recombines TRBV28 with TRBJ1-5; D gene ambiguous. The V end was cut by 3 bases, the J end by 3 bases, with 12 bases between. The CDR3 covers 15 residues. Germline CDR1 and CDR2: MDHEN and SYDVKM. This CDR3 is CASSLGSAVNQPQHF. The CDR3 DNA follows: TGTGCCAGCAGTTTGGGCTCGGCGGTCAATCAGCCCCAGCATTTT.

CDR3 region: CASSQEGLTGGRNNEQFF. As DNA, the CDR3 is TGCGCCAGCAGCCAAGAAGGTTTGACGGGAGGGCGAAACAATGAGCAGTTCTTC. The chain recombines TRBV4-1 with TRBJ2-1, with 8 bases aligning to TRBD2. The J segment lost 5 bases and the V segment lost 0 bases, leaving 12 bases of the junction unmatched. This CDR3 is built from 18 residues. Germline V gene data show CDR1 as MGHRA and CDR2 as YSYEKL.

The chain employs TRBV3-1 (or the pseudogene TRBV3-2) and TRBJ1-6; TRBD1 aligns across 9 bases. Unmatched junction bases numbered 4, after V lost 1 base and J lost 6 bases. CDR1 and CDR2 (germline): LGHDT, YNNKEL (reference sequence). The length of the CDR3 is 16 residues. The CDR3 DNA reads TGTGCCAGCAGCCAAGTACAGGGGGCGTCTAATTCACCCCTCCACTTT. It is translated as CASSQVQGASNSPLHF.

The chain employs TRBV29-1 and TRBJ2-5, with 8 bases matching TRBD2. The CDR3 spans 13 residues. Germline CDR1 is SQVTM and CDR2 is ANQGSEA. The V segment lost 4 bases and the J segment 5 bases; nucleotides outside the gene matches: 6. The CDR3 sequence: CSVGFGGRETQYF. CDR3 bases: TGCAGCGTTGGGTTCGGCGGGAGGGAGACCCAGTACTTC. Variable domain in full (rest from reference TRBV29-1 and TRBJ2-5): SAVISQKPSRDICQRGTSLTIQCQVDSQVTMMFWYRQQPGQSLTLIATANQGSEATYESGFVIDKFPISRPNLTFSTLTVSNMSPEDSSIYLCSVGFGGRETQYFGPGTRLLVL.

Points on this clone: An end of the junction differs from the germline gene, which may be a read error. The chain combines TRBV7-2 with TRBJ2-2; a weak D match, TRBD2 (6 bases). CDR3 length: 13 residues. Germline-derived CDR1 and CDR2 are SGHTA and FQGNSA. The CDR3 protein is CASSLDGDWLLVF. The CDR3 nucleotides are TGTGCCAGCAGCTTAGACGGGGACTGGCTTCTAGTTTTT.

DNA for the CDR3: TGTGCCAGCAGCTCACAGAGGCTAGCGGTGGGTCGAGATACGCAGTATTTT. Translated: CASSSQRLAVGRDTQYF. The J gene is TRBJ2-3, the V gene TRBV7-6; the match to TRBD2 covers 7 bases. The V gene's germline CDR1 is SGHVS and CDR2 FNYEAQ. CDR3 size: 17 residues. Trimming cost V 4 bases and J 5 bases; bases outside gene matches: 15.

The V call is TRBV6-2 or TRBV6-3, the J call TRBJ1-2; TRBD1 might be the D (5 bases). The CDR3 length is 13 residues. CDR1 and CDR2 (germline): MNHEY, SVGEGT. V shed 4 bases and J shed 8 bases, with 14 bases lying between them. CDR3 in amino acids: CASSWGKMGGYTF. The CDR3 DNA is TGTGCCAGCAGTTGGGGCAAGATGGGAGGCTACACCTTC.

This chain connects TRBV27 to TRBJ2-5; the D is unclear. Trimming removed 8 bases at V and 4 bases at J, with 11 bases between. Germline V gene lookup returns CDR1 MNHEY and CDR2 SMNVEV (reference sequence). The CDR3 extends over 12 amino acids. In nucleotides, the CDR3 is TGTGCCAGCTCCAAGGGTAGAGAGACCCAGTACTTC. Translated, it gives CASSKGRETQYF.

The chain has TRBV7-2 and TRBJ1-1; D is undetermined. CDR1 and CDR2 from the germline V gene are SGHTA and FQGNSA. Trimming pared 5 bases from V and 4 bases from J, leaving 8 bases between. CDR3 length equals 12 residues. The CDR3 region has the DNA TGTGCCAGCAGCCTAGGGTTCACTGAAGCTTTCTTT. This translates into CASSLGFTEAFF.

The chain has TRBV19 and TRBJ1-2; D may be TRBD1 (5 bases). CDR1 LNHDA and CDR2 SQIVND come from the germline V gene (reference sequence). With 2 bases removed from V and 3 bases from J, the gap between germline ends came to 7 bases. The CDR3 contains 13 residues. The CDR3 loop reads CASSISGHYGYTF. The CDR3 DNA reads as TGTGCCAGTAGTATATCAGGGCACTATGGCTACACCTTC.

The chain carries TRBV7-9 and TRBJ2-5; no clear D gene. Between the trimmed V and J ends, which lost 2 bases and 5 bases, there was a span of 12 bases. This CDR3 contains 14 residues. From germline, CDR1 is SEHNR and CDR2 FQNEAQ (reference sequence). DNA of the CDR3: TGTGCCAGCAGCTTATCCGAACTCGTGGAGACCCAGTACTTC. Translation gives CASSLSELVETQYF.

The chain recombines TRBV9 with TRBJ1-6, with D possibly being TRBD1 (6 bases). The CDR3 loop spans 15 amino acids. Germline V lookup: CDR1 SGDLS, CDR2 YYNGEE. V dropped 3 bases and J dropped 5 bases, with 12 bases sitting between them. The CDR3 bases are TGTGCCAGCAGCGCCGGAAGGGGGAATAATTCACCCCTCCACTTT. Translation: CASSAGRGNNSPLHF.

With respect to this clone: This same CDR3 is encoded by further DNA sequences in the sample. The rearrangement joins TRBV18 to TRBJ1-2, with 9 bases lining up with TRBD1. The CDR3 covers 15 residues. The V and J ends lost 0 bases and 2 bases, in that order; junction bases with no gene match: 1. Germline V gene lookup returns CDR1 KGHSH and CDR2 LQKENI. The CDR3 loop is CASSPPGTGNYGYTF. The CDR3 DNA sequence: TGTGCCAGCTCACCACCCGGGACAGGGAACTATGGCTACACCTTC.

The chain recombines TRBV12-5 with TRBJ2-3; no firm D call. Germline values: CDR1 LGHNT, CDR2 FRNRAP. The CDR3 has 16 residues. Trimming pared 0 bases from V and 3 bases from J, leaving 13 bases between. CDR3 amino acids: CASGLVVNSRTDTQYF. CDR3 coding DNA: TGTGCTAGTGGTTTGGTAGTAAATAGCAGGACAGATACGCAGTATTTT. The full variable domain, in which reference TRBV12-5 and TRBJ2-3 provide the parts outside the CDR3, is DARVTQTPRHKVTEMGQEVTMRCQPILGHNTVFWYRQTMMQGLELLAYFRNRAPLDDSGMPKDRFSAEMPDATLATLKIQPSEPRDSAVYFCASGLVVNSRTDTQYFGPGTRLTVL.

The V and J genes are TRBV21-1 and TRBJ2-7; the DNA was not used to check the table's D call, TRBD2. TRBV21-1 is marked as a pseudogene. CDR3 length equals 19 residues. The chain's CDR3 is CASSKAPVASGRAGYEQYF. CDR3 bases: TGTGCCAGCAGCAAAGCCCCGGTCGCTAGCGGGAGGGCCGGGTACGAGCAGTACTTC.

This clone was observed once. The chain is built from TRBV12-3 or TRBV12-4 and TRBJ2-1; 9 bases fit TRBD2. The CDR3 totals 13 residues. The trim removed 9 bases at V and 9 bases at J, leaving 9 bases unmatched. As DNA, the CDR3 is TGTGCCAGTCGAGAGCGGGAGGCGGGTGAGCAGTTCTTC. It translates to CASREREAGEQFF.

The chain has TRBV7-2 and TRBJ1-5; D is uncertain. CDR3 length: 15 residues. Trimming took off 5 bases at V and 7 bases at J, with 18 bases between the two ends. The germline V gene encodes CDR1 SGHTA and CDR2 FQGNSA. In DNA, the CDR3 is TGTGCCAGCAGCCCCCGGGATCAGGTCGGGCAGCCCCAGCATTTT. Protein sequence: CASSPRDQVGQPQHF.

The chain employs TRBV7-2 and TRBJ1-6; 7 bases are a match to TRBD1. The CDR3 runs 16 residues. Germline CDR1 is SGHTA and CDR2 is FQGNSA. The ends lost 6 bases at V and 3 bases at J; junction bases unmatched: 8. As DNA, the CDR3 is TGTGCCAGCAGTCCAGGGGGATGGAGCTATAATTCACCCCTCCACTTT. It encodes CASSPGGWSYNSPLHF. The variable domain in full, with the rest retrieved from reference TRBV7-2 and TRBJ1-6, is GAGVSQSPSNKVTEKGKDVELRCDPISGHTALYWYRQSLGQGLEFLIYFQGNSAPDKSGLPSDRFSAERTGGSVSTLTIQRTQQEDSAVYLCASSPGGWSYNSPLHFGNGTRLTVT.

The chain uses TRBV3-1 (or the pseudogene TRBV3-2) and TRBJ1-1, with 7 bases fitting TRBD1. Germline V gene lookup returns CDR1 LGHDT and CDR2 YNNKEL (reference sequence). J lost 11 bases, V lost 3 bases, and 6 bases had no gene match. The CDR3 extends over 12 amino acids. CDR3 protein: CASSHQTGRAFF. The CDR3, as DNA: TGTGCCAGCAGCCACCAGACAGGGAGGGCTTTCTTT.

The chain combines TRBV9 with TRBJ2-1, with D tentatively TRBD2 (5 bases). V lost 2 bases and J 7 bases, leaving 16 bases between the germline ends. Germline CDR1 reads SGDLS; CDR2 reads YYNGEE. The length of the CDR3 is 15 residues. In nucleotides, the CDR3 is TGTGCCAGCAGCGTTATAAGTGGGAGAAGGAATGAGCAGTTCTTC. As protein: CASSVISGRRNEQFF.

The chain joins TRBV14 to TRBJ2-1, with D possibly matching TRBD1 (6 bases). The CDR3 is 15 amino acids. The V end lost 4 bases, the J end lost 9 bases, and 19 bases lay between the germline ends. Per germline, CDR1 SGHDN and CDR2 FVKESK. CDR3 in DNA: TGTGCCAGCAGCCGGACCGGGACAACGGCGGTTGAGCAGTTCTTC. It encodes CASSRTGTTAVEQFF.

This clone was picked up one time. The rearrangement uses TRBV19 and TRBJ1-3; D is unresolved. Germline V lookup: CDR1 LNHDA, CDR2 SQIVND (reference sequence). Trimming pared 7 bases from V and 0 bases from J, leaving 10 bases between. The CDR3 totals 14 residues. The CDR3 DNA reads TGTGCCAGTACCATGGGGAGCTCTGGAAACACCATATATTTT. This translates into CASTMGSSGNTIYF. Supplemented by reference TRBV19 and TRBJ1-3, the full variable domain reads DGGITQSPKYLFRKEGQNVTLSCEQNLNHDAMYWYRQDPGQGLRLIYYSQIVNDFQKGDIAEGYSVSREKKESFPLTVTSAQKNPTAFYLCASTMGSSGNTIYFGEGSWLTVV.

V and J are TRBV5-1 and TRBJ2-7, with D tentatively TRBD1 or TRBD2 (5 bases each). The CDR3 has 14 amino acids. Trimming removed 2 bases at V and 4 bases at J, with 13 bases between. The germline V gene has CDR1 SGHRS and CDR2 YFSETQ. CDR3 residues: CASSFGDGNYEQYF. CDR3 nucleotide sequence: TGCGCCAGCAGCTTTGGGGACGGGAATTACGAGCAGTACTTC.